The 18 T cell receptor beta chains reported below all come from one sample, sequenced in a study of OX40 agonist ivuxolimab in advanced cancers. Sequencing was performed with immunoSEQ multiplex PCR; in TCRdb, only in-frame clones are kept and a portion is missing. The data show some 38,000 clones, 90% to 95% seen once. Sequenced material: CD4+ or CD8+ T cells sorted from blood, taken in a trial of the OX40 agonist ivuxolimab. The receptor set was obtained from an adult with an advanced solid tumor such as melanoma, head and neck, liver or kidney cancer.

This chain links TRBV27 with TRBJ2-7; 8 bases are shared with TRBD2. The trim removed 2 bases at V and 6 bases at J, leaving 9 bases unmatched. The CDR3 loop spans 15 amino acids. Germline V gene sequence: CDR1 MNHEY, CDR2 SMNVEV (reference sequence). As DNA, the CDR3 is TGTGCCAGCAGTTTAGACGAAGCGGGAGAAGGCGAGCAGTACTTC. It codes for CASSLDEAGEGEQYF.

The genes are TRBV4-1 and TRBJ1-1, with D perhaps TRBD1 (6 bases). The germline V gene has CDR1 MGHRA and CDR2 YSYEKL. The CDR3 is 13 residues long. V was trimmed by 3 bases and J by 7 bases, leaving 12 bases between them. CDR3 DNA sequence: TGCGCCAGCAGCCAGGGACACCTATATGAAGCTTTCTTT. This codes for CASSQGHLYEAFF.

Concerning this clone: Distinct nucleotide sequences in the sample also encode this CDR3. The chain recombines TRBV2 with TRBJ2-7; D remains unclear. Trimming stripped 3 bases from V and 1 base from J, with 4 bases between. This CDR3 is 12 amino acids long. Germline V gives CDR1 SNHLY, CDR2 FYNNEI. Here the CDR3 DNA reads TGTGCCAGCAGTGAGGTTTCCTACGAGCAGTACTTC. Translating gives CASSEVSYEQYF.

The rearrangement uses TRBV10-3 and TRBJ1-1, with D unclear. The CDR3 totals 12 residues. Trimming removed 6 bases at V and 3 bases at J, with 8 bases between. Per germline, CDR1 ENHRY and CDR2 SYGVKD. The CDR3 DNA reads TGTGCCATCAGGGATTCTTACACTGAAGCTTTCTTT. This sequence encodes CAIRDSYTEAFF.

This chain links TRBV30 with TRBJ2-7; TRBD1 matches at 9 bases. With V trimmed by 1 base and J by 4 bases, 5 bases remained unmatched. The CDR3 sequence is 14 residues long. CDR1 GTSNPN and CDR2 SVGIG come from the germline V gene (reference sequence). CDR3 sequence reads: CAWSAGTGYYEQYF. The CDR3 DNA reads as TGTGCCTGGAGTGCCGGGACAGGGTATTACGAGCAGTACTTC.

This CDR3 is CASSPRDRGGIEQFF. The CDR3 nucleotides read TGTGCCAGCTCACCCAGGGACAGGGGAGGAATTGAGCAGTTCTTC. The chain links TRBV18 to TRBJ2-1, with 10 bases aligning to TRBD1. CDR3 length: 15 amino acids. The V gene end was trimmed by 3 bases and the J gene end by 9 bases; junction bases not matched to a gene: 8. CDR1 and CDR2 (germline): KGHSH, LQKENI. Together with reference TRBV18 and TRBJ2-1, the CDR3 gives the full variable domain: NAGVMQNPRHLVRRRGQEARLRCSPMKGHSHVYWYRQLPEEGLKFMVYLQKENIIDESGMPKERFSAEFPKEGPSILRIQQVVRGDSAAYFCASSPRDRGGIEQFFGPGTRLTVL.

V gene TRBV30 combines with J gene TRBJ2-5, with 10 bases aligning to TRBD2. CDR3 size: 13 residues. In germline, CDR1 is GTSNPN, CDR2 SVGIG (reference sequence). The junction had 8 bases not matched to a gene; V was cut back by 8 bases and J by 5 bases. CDR3 in DNA: TGTGCCGGCGGGATAGCGGGAGGTGAGACCCAGTACTTC. This translates into CAGGIAGGETQYF.

The chain recombines TRBV4-3 with TRBJ1-4, with D possibly being TRBD1 (6 bases). The V and J ends lost 0 bases and 2 bases respectively, with 10 bases between them. The CDR3 runs to 16 residues. CDR1 and CDR2 from the germline V gene are LGHNA and YSLEER. The DNA of the CDR3 is TGCGCCAGCAGCCAAGAACTAACAGGGACTAATGAAAAACTGTTTTTT. It translates to CASSQELTGTNEKLFF.

For the CDR3, the DNA is TGTGCCAGCAGCCCCCGGACTAGCGGGAGTGTATTAGAGACCCAGTACTTC. It yields the protein CASSPRTSGSVLETQYF. The chain is built from TRBV5-4 and TRBJ2-5, with 13 positions matching TRBD2. Looked up from germline, CDR1 is SGHNT and CDR2 is YYREEE (reference sequence). The V segment lost 4 bases and the J segment 4 bases; nucleotides outside the gene matches: 10. The CDR3 has 17 amino acids.

This clone was recorded once. The gene calls are TRBV7-9 and TRBJ2-1; maybe TRBD1 (5 bases). The CDR3 loop spans 15 amino acids. Germline-derived CDR1 and CDR2 are SEHNR and FQNEAQ (reference sequence). V shed 7 bases and J shed 5 bases, with 18 bases lying between them. CDR3 in amino acids: CASISVADTNNEQFF. CDR3 bases: TGTGCCAGCATCAGTGTCGCGGACACCAACAATGAGCAGTTCTTC.

This chain connects TRBV7-9 to TRBJ2-5, with a tentative D call TRBD2 (6 bases). Trimming left V 10 bases short and J 7 bases short, with 16 bases between. The CDR3 totals 12 residues. CDR1 and CDR2 (germline): SEHNR, FQNEAQ (reference sequence). The CDR3 region has the DNA TGTGCCAACCTTGGACCCGGGGGGACCCAGTACTTC. It encodes CANLGPGGTQYF.

The gene calls are TRBV6-1 and TRBJ1-3; tentative D call: TRBD1 (6 bases). Trimming pared 1 base from V and 4 bases from J, leaving 14 bases between. CDR1 MNHNS and CDR2 SASEGT come from the germline V gene. The CDR3 extends over 16 amino acids. CDR3 residues: CASSEVSRGSGNTIYF. DNA for the CDR3: TGTGCCAGCAGTGAAGTAAGCAGGGGATCGGGAAACACCATATATTTT.

In DNA, the CDR3 is TGCGCCAGCAGCCCCTCGAAGGGGTCCTACGAGCAGTACTTC. Translated: CASSPSKGSYEQYF. The rearrangement joins TRBV4-1 to TRBJ2-7; TRBD1 is a possible D gene (5 bases). This CDR3 is 14 amino acids long. Trimming stripped 4 bases from V and 1 base from J, with 11 bases between. Germline loops: CDR1 MGHRA, CDR2 YSYEKL.

The J gene is TRBJ2-1, the V gene TRBV11-1; 13 bases map to TRBD2. The CDR3 totals 15 residues. CDR1 is SGHAT and CDR2 is FQDESV in the germline V gene (reference sequence). Trimming cost V 5 bases and J 12 bases; bases outside gene matches: 10. The CDR3 DNA follows: TGTGCCAGCAGCCCTTGGACTAGCGGGAGTGAGGTGCAGTTCTTC. Protein product: CASSPWTSGSEVQFF.

This rearrangement joins TRBV11-2 to TRBJ2-7, with TRBD1 matching over 8 bases. The CDR3 is made up of 15 amino acids. Germline CDR1 SGHAT, CDR2 FQNNGV. V gave up 5 bases and J gave up 4 bases; unmatched junction bases: 10. The CDR3 DNA follows: TGTGCCAGCAGCGAGGTTTACGGGACAGGATACGAGCAGTACTTC. Its protein is CASSEVYGTGYEQYF.

The chain is built from TRBV5-4 and TRBJ2-7; D possibly corresponds to TRBD1 (5 bases). The V gene's germline CDR1 is SGHNT and CDR2 YYREEE (reference sequence). The CDR3 loop spans 13 amino acids. Trimming left V 2 bases short and J 0 bases short, with 6 bases between. The CDR3 here is CASSLQVSYEQYF. The DNA for the CDR3 is TGTGCCAGCAGCTTACAGGTCTCCTACGAGCAGTACTTC. Full variable domain (outside the CDR3, taken from reference TRBV5-4 and TRBJ2-7): ETGVTQSPTHLIKTRGQQVTLRCSSQSGHNTVSWYQQALGQGPQFIFQYYREEENGRGNFPPRFSGLQFPNYSSELNVNALELDDSALYLCASSLQVSYEQYFGPGTRLTVT.

The chain recombines TRBV27 with TRBJ2-1, with 11 positions matching TRBD2. The CDR3 totals 16 residues. The V and J ends lost 6 bases and 0 bases, in that order; junction bases with no gene match: 4. Per the germline V gene, CDR1 is MNHEY and CDR2 is SMNVEV (reference sequence). CDR3 coding DNA: TGTGCCAGCAGGCAGACTAGCGGGGCCTCCTACAATGAGCAGTTCTTC. Protein product: CASRQTSGASYNEQFF.

The chain links TRBV5-1 to TRBJ2-5; D perhaps matches TRBD1 (6 bases). Trimming removed 0 bases at V and 3 bases at J, with 9 bases between. The germline CDR1 and CDR2 sequences are SGHRS and YFSETQ. This CDR3 is 14 amino acids long. The CDR3 loop reads CASSLGQGKETQYF. DNA of the CDR3: TGCGCCAGCAGCTTGGGCCAGGGGAAAGAGACCCAGTACTTC.